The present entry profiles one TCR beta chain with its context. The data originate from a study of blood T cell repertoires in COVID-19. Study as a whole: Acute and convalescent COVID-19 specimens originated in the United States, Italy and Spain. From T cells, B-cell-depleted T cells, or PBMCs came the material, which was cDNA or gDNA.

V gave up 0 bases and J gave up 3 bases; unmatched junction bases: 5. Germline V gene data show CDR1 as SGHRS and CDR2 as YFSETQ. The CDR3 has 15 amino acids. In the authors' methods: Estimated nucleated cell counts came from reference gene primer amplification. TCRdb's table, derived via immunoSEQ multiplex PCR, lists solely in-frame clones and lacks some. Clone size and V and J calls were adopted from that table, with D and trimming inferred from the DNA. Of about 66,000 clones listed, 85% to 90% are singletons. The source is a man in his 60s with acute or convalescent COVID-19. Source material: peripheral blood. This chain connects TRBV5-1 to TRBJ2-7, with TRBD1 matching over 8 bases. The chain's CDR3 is CASSLAGTGNYEQYF. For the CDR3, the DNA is TGCGCCAGCAGCTTGGCCGGGACAGGTAACTACGAGCAGTACTTC. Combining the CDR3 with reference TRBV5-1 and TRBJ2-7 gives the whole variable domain KAGVTQTPRYLIKTRGQQVTLSCSPISGHRSVSWYQQTPGQGLQFLFEYFSETQRNKGNFPGRFSGRQFSNSRSEMNVSTLELGDSALYLCASSLAGTGNYEQYFGPGTRLTVT.